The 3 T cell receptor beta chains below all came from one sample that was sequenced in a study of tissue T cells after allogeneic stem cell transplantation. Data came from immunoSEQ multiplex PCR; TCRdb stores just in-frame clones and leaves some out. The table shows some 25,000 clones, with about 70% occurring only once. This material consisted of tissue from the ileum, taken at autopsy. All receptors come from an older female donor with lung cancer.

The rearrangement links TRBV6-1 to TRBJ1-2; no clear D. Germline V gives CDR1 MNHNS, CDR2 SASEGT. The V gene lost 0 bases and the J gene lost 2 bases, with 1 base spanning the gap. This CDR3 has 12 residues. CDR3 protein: CASSEANYGYTF. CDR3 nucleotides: TGTGCCAGCAGTGAAGCCAACTATGGCTACACCTTC.

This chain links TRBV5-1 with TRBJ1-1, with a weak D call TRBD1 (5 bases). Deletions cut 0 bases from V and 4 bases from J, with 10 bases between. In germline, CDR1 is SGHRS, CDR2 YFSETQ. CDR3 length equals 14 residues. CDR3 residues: CASSLDRGSTEAFF. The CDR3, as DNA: TGCGCCAGCAGCTTGGATCGGGGGAGCACTGAAGCTTTCTTT.

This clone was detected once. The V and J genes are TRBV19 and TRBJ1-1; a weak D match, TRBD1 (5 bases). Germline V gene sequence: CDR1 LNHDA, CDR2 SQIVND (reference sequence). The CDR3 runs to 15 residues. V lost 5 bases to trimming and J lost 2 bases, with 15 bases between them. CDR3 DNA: TGTGCCAGTAGTGACCCCCGAGGGGCCAACACTGAAGCTTTCTTT. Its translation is CASSDPRGANTEAFF.